These T cell receptor beta chains were read from a single sample in a study of early T cells in non-severe SARS-CoV-2 infection. TCRdb processed the 5' RACE reads anew with MiXCR; each CDR3 protein has one entry. The sample contains approximately 49,000 distinct CDR3 sequences, roughly 10% of which appear only once. The sample was whole blood. Receptors originate from an adult who was a healthcare worker with PCR-confirmed SARS-CoV-2 infection or an uninfected control (not recorded which). Both conserved end residues are part of each CDR3. The order of the fields is D gene, V gene, clone size, J gene, CDR3 protein, CDR3 DNA. The D gene is left open where the match is weak. Only part of the rows carry a size: once, few, many, or a class if the clone is expanded.

.	TRBV28	many	TRBJ1-4	CATGTAKLFF	TGTGCCACCGGAACGGCAAAACTGTTTTTT
.	TRBV7-8	many	TRBJ1-4	CASSSYEGIEKLFF	TGTGCCAGCAGCTCCTATGAGGGGATAGAAAAACTGTTTTTT
.	TRBV12-3/TRBV12-4	few	TRBJ1-5	CASSLVSGSQHF	TGTGCCAGCAGTTTAGTATCCGGTTCCCAGCATTTT
.	TRBV6-5	many	TRBJ2-3	CASSYIGSVDTQYF	TGTGCCAGCAGTTATATCGGGTCCGTAGATACGCAGTATTTT
.	TRBV7-6	many	TRBJ2-1	CASSLRENNEQFF	TGTGCCAGCAGCCTGCGGGAAAACAATGAGCAGTTCTTC
.	TRBV6-5	many	TRBJ1-1	CASRLGVMGTEAFF	TGTGCCAGCAGACTAGGGGTGATGGGTACTGAAGCTTTCTTT
.	TRBV12-5	few	TRBJ2-7	CASTQMGHYEQYF	TGTGCTAGTACCCAAATGGGTCACTACGAGCAGTACTTC
.	TRBV3-1	many	TRBJ1-3	CASSLGSSGNTIYF	TGTGCCAGCAGCCTAGGGAGCTCTGGAAACACCATATATTTT
TRBD2	TRBV20-1	few	TRBJ2-7	CSARGSAGAYEQYF	TGCAGTGCTAGAGGTTCAGCGGGGGCCTACGAGCAGTACTTC
.	TRBV7-2	.	TRBJ1-1	CASSRDGAATEAFF	TGTGCCAGCAGTCGAGACGGCGCGGCCACTGAAGCTTTCTTT
TRBD2	TRBV29-1	many	TRBJ2-1	CSVASGTSALSYNEQFF	TGCAGCGTTGCCTCCGGGACTAGCGCCTTATCTTACAATGAGCAGTTCTTC
.	TRBV6-1	many	TRBJ2-5	CASSQGLVQETQYF	TGTGCCAGCTCCCAAGGCCTAGTACAAGAGACCCAGTACTTC
TRBD1	TRBV11-2	few	TRBJ2-2	CASSSPSGGRELFF	TGTGCCAGCAGCTCACCATCAGGGGGCAGGGAGCTGTTTTTT
.	TRBV29-1	few	TRBJ1-1	CSSGNTEAFF	TGCAGCTCTGGGAACACTGAAGCTTTCTTT
.	TRBV28	many	TRBJ1-4	CAGSSAGSNDEKLFF	TGTGCCGGGTCCTCAGCAGGGTCTAATGATGAAAAACTGTTTTTT
.	TRBV7-9	medium-sized	TRBJ2-2	CASRNRITGELFF	TGTGCCAGCAGGAACCGGATTACCGGGGAGCTGTTTTTT